These T cell receptor beta chains were read from a single sample in a study of blood T cell repertoires in COVID-19. The table came from immunoSEQ multiplex PCR; TCRdb's copy has only in-frame clones and leaves some out. Altogether about 12,000 clones are present, about 92% being singletons, with the ten largest covering around 15%. The sample was peripheral blood. These receptors were obtained from a man between 65 and 85 years old with active COVID-19. Each CDR3 is given with its conserved first and last residue. The D gene is left open where the match is weak. Some rows have no size entry. The others give once, few or many, or a class for an expanded clone.

>-|-|TRBV5-8|TRBJ1-2
TGTGCCAGCAGCCGATCCGCAGGCTACTATGGCTACACCTTC
CASSRSAGYYGYTF
>TRBD1|-|TRBV27|TRBJ2-6
TGTGCCAGCGGCCGGATCTGGACAGGGGGAGCGGGAGGGGCCAACGTCCTGACTTTC
CASGRIWTGGAGGANVLTF
>-|-|TRBV30|TRBJ1-6
TGTGCCTGGAGTGTAGTGAGTTCACCCCTCCACTTT
CAWSVVSSPLHF
>-|-|TRBV11-1|TRBJ2-1
TGTGCCAGCAGCTGGGGGGGGGCCCACAATGAGCAGTTCTTC
CASSWGGAHNEQFF
>-|-|TRBV14|TRBJ2-1
TGTGCCAGCAGCCATTCAGGGCCCTACAATGAGCAGTTCTTC
CASSHSGPYNEQFF
>-|-|TRBV27|TRBJ1-5
TGTGCCAGCAGTCAAAGTAGAGGTTGGCAGTGTAGCAATCAGCCCCAGCATTTT
CASSQSRGWQCSNQPQHF
>TRBD2|-|TRBV5-1|TRBJ2-2
TGCGCCAGCGGATTCTTAGCGGGGGGTGACACCGGGGAGCTGTTTTTT
CASGFLAGGDTGELFF
>-|-|TRBV29-1|TRBJ1-1
TGCAGCGTTGCTCAGAACATGAACACTGAAGCTTTCTTT
CSVAQNMNTEAFF
>TRBD2|-|TRBV9|TRBJ2-1
TGTGCCAGCAGCGTATTTGGCGGGGGGTCTTCGGCGGATGAGCAGTTCTTC
CASSVFGGGSSADEQFF
>-|-|TRBV7-9|TRBJ1-1
TGTGCCAGCAGCTTAGCGGAAACGGGGAGGACTGAAGCTTTCTTT
CASSLAETGRTEAFF
>-|-|TRBV3-1/TRBV3-2|TRBJ1-1
TGTGCCAGCAGCCAGTTGGAGGGGCTCGGGAACACTGAAGCTTTCTTT
CASSQLEGLGNTEAFF
>-|-|TRBV2|TRBJ2-6
TGTGCCAGCAGTGAAATAGAGTCTGGGGCCAACGTCCTGACTTTC
CASSEIESGANVLTF
>-|few|TRBV7-2|TRBJ1-2
TGTGCCAGCAGCCCGGCGGGGGTTAACTATGGCTACACCTTC
CASSPAGVNYGYTF
>-|-|TRBV24-1|TRBJ2-3
TGTGCCACCTCCCGCGGGAACACAGATACGCAGTATTTT
CATSRGNTDTQYF
>TRBD2|once|TRBV19|TRBJ2-3
TGTGCCAGTACCATCTCTGTGCGGGAGTGGCGCACAGATACGCAGTATTTT
CASTISVREWRTDTQYF
>-|-|TRBV2|TRBJ2-6
TGTGCCAGCCACCGGAGGGGCTCTGGGGCCAACGTCCTGACTTTC
CASHRRGSGANVLTF
>TRBD1|-|TRBV9|TRBJ2-3
TGTGCCAGCAGCGTCAGACAGGGGTCTAGCACAGATACGCAGTATTTT
CASSVRQGSSTDTQYF
>-|-|TRBV5-5|TRBJ2-2
TGTGCCAGCAGCTTGGGAGGGAGACTGACCGGGGAGCTGTTTTTT
CASSLGGRLTGELFF
>-|once|TRBV6-2/TRBV6-3|TRBJ2-1
TGTGCCAGCAGTTACGTGGCTAGCAGGGAGGAAAATGAGCAGTTCTTC
CASSYVASREENEQFF
>-|-|TRBV5-1|TRBJ1-4
TGCGCCAGCAGCCAACAGGACACTAATGAAAAACTGTTTTTT
CASSQQDTNEKLFF
>-|-|TRBV13|TRBJ2-1
TGTGCCAGCAGCCCCGGGTTGCGAGCTCGGAATGAGCAGTTCTTC
CASSPGLRARNEQFF
>-|-|TRBV16|TRBJ1-2
TGTGCCAGCAGCCAATTGCCAGGGCCGGACTATGGCTACACCTTC
CASSQLPGPDYGYTF
>-|-|TRBV2|TRBJ2-5
TGTGCCAGCAGTGAACAGGCTAACCAATACTTC
CASSEQANQYF
>-|-|TRBV10-1|TRBJ2-7
TGCGCCACATTGAGAGACTCACTATGGTCCTACGAGCAGTACTTC
CATLRDSLWSYEQYF